This paragraph covers one T cell receptor (beta chain) sequence. This entry belongs to a study of blood T cell repertoires in COVID-19. Turning to the study itself: Material from acute and convalescent COVID-19 was sourced from the United States, Italy and Spain. Sources were T cells, B-cell-depleted T cells, or PBMCs; the material itself was cDNA or gDNA.

Germline CDR1 reads MNHEY; CDR2 reads SVGAGI. Between the trimmed V and J ends, which lost 6 bases and 0 bases, there was a span of 12 bases. This CDR3 comprises 15 residues. The protocol was immunoSEQ multiplex PCR, while the TCRdb copy is restricted to in-frame clones and leaves out a portion. This table has 150,000 or so clones, around 82% appearing once. This chain connects TRBV6-5 to TRBJ1-3, with D possibly TRBD1 on 5 matching bases. The sample was peripheral blood. This clonotype was obtained from a man aged 60 to 69 with active or convalescent COVID-19. The CDR3 nucleotides are TGTGCCAGCAGCGCCGGACAAGGCTCTGGAAACACCATATATTTT. It is translated as CASSAGQGSGNTIYF.